Listed here are 7 T cell receptor beta chains from one sample, sequenced in a study of blood T cell repertoires in COVID-19. Clones were sequenced by immunoSEQ multiplex PCR, and TCRdb holds only the in-frame ones, with some missing. This table has roughly 35,000 clones, under 85% appearing once. Sequenced sample: peripheral blood. Source of these receptors: a man older than 75 with acute or convalescent COVID-19.

CDR3 region: CASSPGLATDTQYF. As DNA, the CDR3 is TGTGCCAGCAGCCCCGGACTAGCAACAGATACGCAGTATTTT. The rearrangement joins TRBV3-1 (or the pseudogene TRBV3-2) to TRBJ2-3; TRBD2 agrees at 8 bases. Trimming at V came to 4 bases and at J to 3 bases, leaving 3 bases not matched to a gene. The CDR3 length is 14 residues. Germline CDR1 is LGHDT and CDR2 is YNNKEL (reference sequence).

This rearrangement joins TRBV7-7 to TRBJ2-1; weak D call: TRBD1 (6 bases). The germline V and J ends were trimmed by 2 bases and 6 bases, with 14 bases remaining between them. CDR3 length: 15 amino acids. Germline assignment: CDR1 SSHAT and CDR2 FNYEAQ (reference sequence). The CDR3 protein is CASSLRQAGSNEQFF. The CDR3 DNA follows: TGTGCCAGCAGCTTAAGACAGGCAGGTAGCAATGAGCAGTTCTTC.

The table lists this clone with a few counts. The chain recombines TRBV5-1 with TRBJ1-2, with 7 bases aligning to TRBD1. The germline V gene has CDR1 SGHRS and CDR2 YFSETQ. Trimming at V came to 4 bases and at J to 6 bases, leaving 12 bases not matched to a gene. The CDR3 spans 15 residues. The CDR3 here is CASSPFRQGENGYTF. The CDR3 DNA follows: TGCGCCAGCAGCCCTTTCCGACAGGGAGAGAATGGCTACACCTTC.

The V gene is TRBV5-1, the J gene TRBJ1-6; maybe TRBD1 (6 bases). This CDR3 has 14 residues. Trimming took 0 bases from V and 9 from J, leaving 10 bases between them. Germline V gene data show CDR1 as SGHRS and CDR2 as YFSETQ. In DNA, the CDR3 is TGCGCCAGCAGCTTGGACAGGGCGGGTTCACCCCTCCACTTT. Translation: CASSLDRAGSPLHF.

This chain uses TRBV19 with TRBJ1-1; D call uncertain. V was cut by 11 bases and J by 11 bases, with 24 bases left in between. Germline assignment: CDR1 LNHDA and CDR2 SQIVND (reference sequence). CDR3 size: 13 residues. The CDR3 DNA reads TGTGCCTCTCAAACGGGCCTCGAGGGTCGGGCTTTCTTT. Protein: CASQTGLEGRAFF.

V is TRBV9 and J is TRBJ1-3, with 7 bases identical to TRBD1. Germline CDR1 SGDLS, CDR2 YYNGEE. The CDR3 covers 16 residues. V was clipped by 2 bases and J by 4 bases; unmatched bases: 9. The DNA of the CDR3 is TGTGCCAGCAGCGTGCAGACAGGGACAAGCGGAAACACCATATATTTT. It specifies CASSVQTGTSGNTIYF.

The rearrangement uses TRBV7-2 and TRBJ2-5; TRBD1 agrees at 8 bases. Per germline, CDR1 SGHTA and CDR2 FQGNSA. This CDR3 has 14 amino acids. Trimming at V came to 3 bases and at J to 2 bases, leaving 2 bases not matched to a gene. This chain's CDR3 is CASSFRGRQETQYF. CDR3 nucleotide sequence: TGTGCCAGCAGCTTCAGGGGGCGGCAAGAGACCCAGTACTTC.